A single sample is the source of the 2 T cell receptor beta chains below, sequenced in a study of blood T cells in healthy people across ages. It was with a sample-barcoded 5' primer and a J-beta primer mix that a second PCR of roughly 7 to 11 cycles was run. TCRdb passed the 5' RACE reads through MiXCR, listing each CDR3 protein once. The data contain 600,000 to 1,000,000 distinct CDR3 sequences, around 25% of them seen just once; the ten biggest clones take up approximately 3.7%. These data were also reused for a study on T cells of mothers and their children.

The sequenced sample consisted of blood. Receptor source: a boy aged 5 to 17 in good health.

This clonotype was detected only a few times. The CDR3 loop reads CASSLVGYSYNEQFF. The CDR3 bases are TGTGCCAGCAGCTTAGTGGGTTACTCCTACAATGAGCAGTTCTTC. The rearrangement joins TRBV7-6 to TRBJ2-1, with D unclear. Germline CDR1 and CDR2: SGHVS and FNYEAQ. Trimming stripped 1 base from V and 0 bases from J, with 7 bases between. The CDR3 is made up of 15 amino acids.

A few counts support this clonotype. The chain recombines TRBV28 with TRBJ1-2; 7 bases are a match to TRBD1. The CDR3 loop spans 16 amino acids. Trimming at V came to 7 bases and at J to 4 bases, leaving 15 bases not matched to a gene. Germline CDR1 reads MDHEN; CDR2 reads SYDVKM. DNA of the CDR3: TGTGCCAGCAACACGGGACAGACATTTCTCGGCTATGGCTACACCTTC. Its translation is CASNTGQTFLGYGYTF.